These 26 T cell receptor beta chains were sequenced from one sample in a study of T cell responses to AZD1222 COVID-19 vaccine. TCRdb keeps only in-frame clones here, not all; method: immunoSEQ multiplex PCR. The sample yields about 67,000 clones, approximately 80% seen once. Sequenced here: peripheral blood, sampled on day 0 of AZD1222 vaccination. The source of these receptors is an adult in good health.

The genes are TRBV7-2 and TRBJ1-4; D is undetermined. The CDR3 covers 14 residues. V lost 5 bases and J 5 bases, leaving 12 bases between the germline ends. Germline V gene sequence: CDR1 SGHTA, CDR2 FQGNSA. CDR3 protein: CASSRGDANEKLFF. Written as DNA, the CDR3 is TGTGCCAGCAGCCGCGGTGACGCGAATGAAAAACTGTTTTTT.

The CDR3 protein is CASQRGDEQYF. DNA for the CDR3: TGTGCCAGCCAGCGGGGCGACGAGCAGTACTTC. The chain recombines TRBV27 with TRBJ2-7, with 7 bases that match TRBD2. Germline trimming cut 8 bases from V and 5 bases from J; bases unmatched to any gene: 3. The length of the CDR3 is 11 residues. CDR1 MNHEY and CDR2 SMNVEV come from the germline V gene (reference sequence).

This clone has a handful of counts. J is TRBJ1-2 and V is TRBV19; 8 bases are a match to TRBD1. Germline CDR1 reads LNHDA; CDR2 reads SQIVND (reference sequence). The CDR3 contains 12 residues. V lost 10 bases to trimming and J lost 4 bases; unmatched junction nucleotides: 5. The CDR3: CATRDRGYGYTF. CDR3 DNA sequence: TGTGCCACCCGCGACAGGGGCTATGGCTACACCTTC. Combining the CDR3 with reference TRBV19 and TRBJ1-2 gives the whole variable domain DGGITQSPKYLFRKEGQNVTLSCEQNLNHDAMYWYRQDPGQGLRLIYYSQIVNDFQKGDIAEGYSVSREKKESFPLTVTSAQKNPTAFYLCATRDRGYGYTFGSGTRLTVV.

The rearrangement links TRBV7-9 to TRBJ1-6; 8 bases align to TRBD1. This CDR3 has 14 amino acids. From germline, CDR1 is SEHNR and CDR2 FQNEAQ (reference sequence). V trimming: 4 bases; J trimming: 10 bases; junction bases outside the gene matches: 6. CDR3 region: CASSYQGAKSPLHF. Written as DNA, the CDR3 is TGTGCCAGCAGCTACCAGGGGGCGAAGTCACCCCTCCACTTT.

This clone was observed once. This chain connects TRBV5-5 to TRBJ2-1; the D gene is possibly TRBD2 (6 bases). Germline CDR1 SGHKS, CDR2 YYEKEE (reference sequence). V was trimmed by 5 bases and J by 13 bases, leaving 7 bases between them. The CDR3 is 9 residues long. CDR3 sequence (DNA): TGTGCCAGCAGTGGACTACAGTTCTTC. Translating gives CASSGLQFF.

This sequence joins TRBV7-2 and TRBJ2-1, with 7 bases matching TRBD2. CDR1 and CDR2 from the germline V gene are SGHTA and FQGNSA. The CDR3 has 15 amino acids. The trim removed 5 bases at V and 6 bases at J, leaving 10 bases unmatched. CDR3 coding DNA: TGTGCCAGCAGCCGGGACTATTTTTCCATCAATGAGCAGTTCTTC. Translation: CASSRDYFSINEQFF.

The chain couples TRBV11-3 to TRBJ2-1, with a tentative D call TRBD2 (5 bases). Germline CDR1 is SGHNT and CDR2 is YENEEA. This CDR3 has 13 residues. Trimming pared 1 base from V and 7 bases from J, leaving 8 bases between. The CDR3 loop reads CASSLGSVNEQFF. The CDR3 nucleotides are TGTGCCAGCAGCTTAGGTAGCGTGAATGAGCAGTTCTTC. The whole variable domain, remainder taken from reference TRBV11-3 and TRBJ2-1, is EAGVVQSPRYKIIEKKQPVAFWCNPISGHNTLYWYLQNLGQGPELLIRYENEEAVDDSQLPKDRFSAERLKGVDSTLKIQPAELGDSAVYLCASSLGSVNEQFFGPGTRLTVL.

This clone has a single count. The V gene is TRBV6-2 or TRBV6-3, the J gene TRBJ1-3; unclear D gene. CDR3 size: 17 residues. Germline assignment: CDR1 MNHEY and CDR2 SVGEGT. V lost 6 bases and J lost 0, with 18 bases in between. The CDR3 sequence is CASSSNTLAYSGNTIYF. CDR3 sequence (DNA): TGTGCCAGCAGCTCGAACACACTGGCCTACTCTGGAAACACCATATATTTT.

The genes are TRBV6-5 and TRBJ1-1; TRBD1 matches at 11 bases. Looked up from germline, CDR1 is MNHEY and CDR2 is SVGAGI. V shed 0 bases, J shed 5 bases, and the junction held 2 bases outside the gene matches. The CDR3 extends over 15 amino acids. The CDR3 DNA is TGTGCCAGCAGTTACTCGGGGACAGGGGGGACTGAAGCTTTCTTT. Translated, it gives CASSYSGTGGTEAFF.

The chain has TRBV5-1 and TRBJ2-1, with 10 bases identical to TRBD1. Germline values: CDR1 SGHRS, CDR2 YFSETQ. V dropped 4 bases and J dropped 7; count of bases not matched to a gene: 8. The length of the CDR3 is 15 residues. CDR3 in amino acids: CASSPGQGPWNEQFF. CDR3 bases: TGCGCCAGCAGCCCGGGACAGGGGCCTTGGAATGAGCAGTTCTTC.

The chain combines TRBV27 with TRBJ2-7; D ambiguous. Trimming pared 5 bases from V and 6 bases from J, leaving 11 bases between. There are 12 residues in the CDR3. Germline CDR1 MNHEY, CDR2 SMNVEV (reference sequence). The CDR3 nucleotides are TGTGCCAGCAGTCCCGTTGGTGGCGAGCAGTACTTC. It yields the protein CASSPVGGEQYF.

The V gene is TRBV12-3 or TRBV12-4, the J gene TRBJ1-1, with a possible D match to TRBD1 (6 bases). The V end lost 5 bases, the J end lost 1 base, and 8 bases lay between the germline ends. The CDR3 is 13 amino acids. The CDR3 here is CASSGQSNTEAFF. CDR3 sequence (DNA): TGTGCCAGCAGTGGACAGTCGAACACTGAAGCTTTCTTT.

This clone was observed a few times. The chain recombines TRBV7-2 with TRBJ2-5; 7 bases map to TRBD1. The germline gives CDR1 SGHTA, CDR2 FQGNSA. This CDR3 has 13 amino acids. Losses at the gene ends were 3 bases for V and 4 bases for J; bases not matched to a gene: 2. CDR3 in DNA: TGTGCCAGCAGCTTGGGGACAGCAGAGACCCAGTACTTC. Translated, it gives CASSLGTAETQYF. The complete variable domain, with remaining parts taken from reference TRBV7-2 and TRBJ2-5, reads GAGVSQSPSNKVTEKGKDVELRCDPISGHTALYWYRQSLGQGLEFLIYFQGNSAPDKSGLPSDRFSAERTGGSVSTLTIQRTQQEDSAVYLCASSLGTAETQYFGPGTRLLVL.

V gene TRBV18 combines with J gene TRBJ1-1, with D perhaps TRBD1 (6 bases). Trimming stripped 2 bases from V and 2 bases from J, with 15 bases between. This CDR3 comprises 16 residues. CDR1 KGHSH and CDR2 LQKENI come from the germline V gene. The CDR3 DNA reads TGTGCCAGCTCACCAATCCCAGACAGGCCCAACACTGAAGCTTTCTTT. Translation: CASSPIPDRPNTEAFF.

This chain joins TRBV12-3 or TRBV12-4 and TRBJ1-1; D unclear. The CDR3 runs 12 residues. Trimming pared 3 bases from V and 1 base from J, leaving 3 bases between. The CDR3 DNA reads TGTGCCAGCAGTTTGTCGAACACTGAAGCTTTCTTT. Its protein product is CASSLSNTEAFF.

CDR3 bases: TGCGCCAGCAGCATATCATGGGACGAGCAGTACTTC. Its translation is CASSISWDEQYF. The rearrangement joins TRBV5-1 to TRBJ2-7; D is undetermined. Germline CDR1 SGHRS, CDR2 YFSETQ. V was clipped by 4 bases and J by 5 bases, with 10 bases between them. The CDR3 length is 12 residues.

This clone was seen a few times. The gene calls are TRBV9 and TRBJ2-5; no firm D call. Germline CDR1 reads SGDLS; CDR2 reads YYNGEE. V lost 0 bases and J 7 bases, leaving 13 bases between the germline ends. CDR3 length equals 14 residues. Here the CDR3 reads CASSVEWTRGTQYF. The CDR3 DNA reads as TGTGCCAGCAGCGTAGAGTGGACCCGCGGGACCCAGTACTTC.

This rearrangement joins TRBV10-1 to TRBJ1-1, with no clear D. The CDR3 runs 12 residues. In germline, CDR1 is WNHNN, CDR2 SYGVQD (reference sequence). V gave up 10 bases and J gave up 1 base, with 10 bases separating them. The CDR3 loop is CATSAGNTEAFF. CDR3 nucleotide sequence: TGCGCCACCTCAGCGGGGAACACTGAAGCTTTCTTT.

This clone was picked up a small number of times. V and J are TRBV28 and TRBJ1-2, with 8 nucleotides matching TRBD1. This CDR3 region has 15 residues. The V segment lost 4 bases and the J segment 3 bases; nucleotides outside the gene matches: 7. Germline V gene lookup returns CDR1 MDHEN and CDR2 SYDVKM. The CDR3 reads CASSSSGQGHYGYTF. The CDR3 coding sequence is TGTGCCAGCAGTTCCTCAGGACAGGGTCACTATGGCTACACCTTC.

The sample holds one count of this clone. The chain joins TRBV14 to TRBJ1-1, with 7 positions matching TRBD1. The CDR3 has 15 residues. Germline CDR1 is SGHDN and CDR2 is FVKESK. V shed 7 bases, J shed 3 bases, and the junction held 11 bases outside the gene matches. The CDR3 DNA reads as TGTGCCAGCAAAAAGGCAGGGGGTGGATACACTGAAGCTTTCTTT. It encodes CASKKAGGGYTEAFF.

CDR3 coding DNA: TGTGCCAGCAGCGCCGGACTAGCGGGGGTCACAGATACGCAGTATTTT. It codes for CASSAGLAGVTDTQYF. J is TRBJ2-3 and V is TRBV7-3; 13 nucleotides align to TRBD2. The ends lost 5 bases at V and 2 bases at J; junction bases unmatched: 4. The CDR3 is made up of 16 amino acids. Germline V gene lookup returns CDR1 SGHTA and CDR2 FQGTGA.

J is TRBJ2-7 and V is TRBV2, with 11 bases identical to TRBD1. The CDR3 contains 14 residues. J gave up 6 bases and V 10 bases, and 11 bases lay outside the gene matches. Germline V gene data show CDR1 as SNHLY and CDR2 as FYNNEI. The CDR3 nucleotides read TGTGCCACCCGTTCCGGGACAGGGGGTTCCGAGCAGTACTTC. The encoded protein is CATRSGTGGSEQYF.

This chain's CDR3 is CASSVAKGEGGVYGYTF. The CDR3 DNA sequence: TGTGCCAGCAGCGTAGCAAAAGGAGAAGGGGGCGTCTATGGCTACACCTTC. The rearrangement uses TRBV9 and TRBJ1-2, with TRBD1 identical over 7 bases. There are 17 residues in the CDR3. CDR1 is SGDLS, CDR2 YYNGEE, per germline. V was clipped by 0 bases and J by 4 bases; unmatched bases: 12. The full variable domain, with the rest looked up from reference TRBV9 and TRBJ1-2, is DSGVTQTPKHLITATGQRVTLRCSPRSGDLSVYWYQQSLDQGLQFLIQYYNGEERAKGNILERFSAQQFPDLHSELNLSSLELGDSALYFCASSVAKGEGGVYGYTFGSGTRLTVV.

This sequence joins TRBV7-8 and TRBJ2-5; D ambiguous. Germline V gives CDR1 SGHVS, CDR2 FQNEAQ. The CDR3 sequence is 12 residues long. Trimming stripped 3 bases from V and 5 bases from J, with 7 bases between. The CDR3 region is CASSFSKETQYF. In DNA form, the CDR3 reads TGTGCCAGCAGCTTCTCTAAGGAGACCCAGTACTTC.

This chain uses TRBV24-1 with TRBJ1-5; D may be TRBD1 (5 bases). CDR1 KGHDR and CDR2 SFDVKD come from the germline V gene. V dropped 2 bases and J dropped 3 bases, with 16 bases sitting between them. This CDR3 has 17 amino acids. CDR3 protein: CATSDSGQGAYNQPQHF. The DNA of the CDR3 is TGTGCCACCAGTGATTCCGGACAAGGGGCTTACAATCAGCCCCAGCATTTT.

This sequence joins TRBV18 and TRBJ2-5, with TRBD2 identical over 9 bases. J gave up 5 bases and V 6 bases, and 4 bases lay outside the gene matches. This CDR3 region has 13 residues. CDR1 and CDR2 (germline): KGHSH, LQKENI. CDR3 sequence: CASSGTSRETQYF. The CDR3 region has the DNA TGTGCCAGCTCCGGGACTAGCCGTGAGACCCAGTACTTC.